The present T cell receptor beta chain was sequenced within a study of cytomegalovirus exposure and HLA in healthy donors. About this clone: Antigen unknown.

General observations from the study: Cytomegalovirus association was listed for approximately 150 TCR beta chains. A few chains tied to CMV proved CMV antigen-specific in vitro.

Clones were read by immunoSEQ multiplex PCR, and TCRdb kept only the in-frame ones, dropping some. The profile covers about 130,000 clones, with more than 80% appearing a single time and about 6.7% taken by the ten largest. This CDR3 region has 15 residues. Germline V CDR1 and CDR2: MNHNY, SVGAGI (reference sequence). V dropped 3 bases and J dropped 7; count of bases not matched to a gene: 7. This receptor was taken from a woman aged 25 to 39 in good health and CMV-seropositive. The material sequenced was PBMCs. The genes are TRBV6-6 and TRBJ1-4, with 8 bases identical to TRBD1. The CDR3 sequence is CASSYSGGRGEKLFF. For the CDR3, the DNA is TGTGCCAGCAGTTATTCAGGGGGCAGGGGTGAAAAACTGTTTTTT.